What follows are 19 T cell receptor beta chains derived from one specimen sequenced in a study of blood T cell repertoires in COVID-19. Clones were sequenced by immunoSEQ multiplex PCR, and TCRdb holds only the in-frame ones, with some missing. The profile shows approximately 250,000 clones, roughly 80% of them singletons. What was sequenced was peripheral blood. Receptors were obtained from a woman between 45 and 60 years old with acute or convalescent COVID-19.

The rearrangement joins TRBV2 to TRBJ2-1, with 8 bases fitting TRBD2. With 6 bases clipped from V and 8 bases from J, the junction kept 3 bases outside the gene matches. CDR1 SNHLY and CDR2 FYNNEI come from the germline V gene. This CDR3 region has 12 residues. In DNA form, the CDR3 reads TGTGCCAGCAGAATACTAGCGGATGAGCAGTTCTTC. Encoded protein: CASRILADEQFF.

This sequence joins TRBV6-4 and TRBJ1-6; D perhaps matches TRBD1 (5 bases). Looked up from germline, CDR1 is MRHNA and CDR2 is SNTAGT. CDR3 length: 14 residues. V gave up 8 bases and J gave up 6 bases, with 14 bases separating them. CDR3 in amino acids: CASSDGGGNSPLHF. DNA for the CDR3: TGTGCCAGCTCCGACGGGGGGGGTAATTCACCCCTCCACTTT.

V usage is TRBV11-1 and J usage is TRBJ2-7, with TRBD1 matching 9 bases. The CDR3 runs to 15 residues. CDR1 is SGHAT and CDR2 is FQDESV in the germline V gene (reference sequence). J was trimmed by 1 base and V by 1 base; bases with no gene match: 2. The CDR3 bases are TGTGCCAGCAGCTTAGTGGGACAGGGTTCCTACGAGCAGTACTTC. It translates to CASSLVGQGSYEQYF.

The V gene is TRBV2, the J gene TRBJ1-2; tentatively, D is TRBD1 (5 bases). The CDR3 length is 14 residues. Germline V CDR1 and CDR2: SNHLY, FYNNEI. V gave up 6 bases and J gave up 6 bases, with 17 bases separating them. The CDR3 bases are TGTGCCAGCAGGGACGACAGAGCGATTAATGGCTACACCTTC. Translated: CASRDDRAINGYTF.

The table lists this clone with a few counts. The V call is TRBV7-2, the J call TRBJ1-2; unclear D gene. Trimming removed 0 bases at V and 2 bases at J, with 10 bases between. CDR1 and CDR2 (germline): SGHTA, FQGNSA. This CDR3 is built from 15 residues. The CDR3 loop reads CASSLAQTVNYGYTF. In DNA, the CDR3 is TGTGCCAGCAGCTTAGCGCAAACAGTGAACTATGGCTACACCTTC.

The V and J genes are TRBV6-5 and TRBJ2-7; TRBD2 might be the D (5 bases). The CDR3 sequence is 12 residues long. Trimming took off 6 bases at V and 2 bases at J, with 8 bases between the two ends. The germline CDR1 and CDR2 sequences are MNHEY and SVGAGI. The CDR3 region is CASRFGAYEQYF. DNA of the CDR3: TGTGCCAGCAGATTCGGGGCCTACGAGCAGTACTTC.

The chain employs TRBV19 and TRBJ1-1; the D gene is possibly TRBD1 (6 bases). Germline V gene lookup returns CDR1 LNHDA and CDR2 SQIVND (reference sequence). V shed 3 bases and J shed 5 bases, with 19 bases lying between them. The CDR3 totals 16 residues. The chain's CDR3 is CASSISSGTRTTEAFF. Here the CDR3 DNA reads TGTGCCAGTAGTATCTCCTCCGGGACAAGAACGACTGAAGCTTTCTTT.

The rearrangement uses TRBV11-2 and TRBJ2-1; 9 bases are a match to TRBD2. Germline CDR1 and CDR2: SGHAT and FQNNGV. CDR3 length: 14 residues. V shed 5 bases, J shed 6 bases, and the junction held 5 bases outside the gene matches. The CDR3 here is CASSLGTSPNEQFF. The CDR3, as DNA: TGTGCCAGCAGCCTCGGGACTAGCCCCAATGAGCAGTTCTTC.

This chain uses TRBV15 with TRBJ2-1, with D possibly being TRBD1 (6 bases). V was shortened by 2 bases and J by 2 bases, with 10 bases between the two germline ends. The CDR3 is 15 amino acids. From germline, CDR1 is LNHNV and CDR2 YYDKDF (reference sequence). CDR3 sequence: CATSRPDRPYNEQFF. The CDR3 DNA reads TGTGCCACCAGCAGACCAGACAGGCCCTACAATGAGCAGTTCTTC.

In its sample, this clone was seen a few times. This rearrangement joins TRBV15 to TRBJ1-1; D is unclear. V was clipped by 0 bases and J by 7 bases, with 9 bases between them. CDR3 size: 13 residues. Germline lookup yields CDR1 LNHNV and CDR2 YYDKDF (reference sequence). In DNA, the CDR3 is TGTGCCACCAGCAGAGATTCCTCCTTTGAAGCTTTCTTT. Amino acid sequence: CATSRDSSFEAFF.

V gene TRBV15 combines with J gene TRBJ2-3; unclear D gene. The CDR3 spans 14 residues. Germline V gives CDR1 LNHNV, CDR2 YYDKDF (reference sequence). V shed 1 base and J shed 6 bases, with 11 bases lying between them. CDR3 nucleotides: TGTGCCACCAGCAGAGTGGTGGTGAGTGATACGCAGTATTTT. Translation gives CATSRVVVSDTQYF.

The count of this clone is one. The chain combines TRBV4-1 with TRBJ2-7, with 10 bases matching TRBD1. CDR1 MGHRA and CDR2 YSYEKL come from the germline V gene. V shed 8 bases, J shed 1 base, and the junction held 5 bases outside the gene matches. This CDR3 has 14 residues. The CDR3 DNA is TGCGCCAGCGGGCGGGACAGGGGATCCTACGAGCAGTACTTC. This codes for CASGRDRGSYEQYF.

The chain employs TRBV6-5 and TRBJ1-2; 8 nucleotides agree with TRBD1. The CDR3 is 13 amino acids. Per the germline V gene, CDR1 is MNHEY and CDR2 is SVGAGI. After removal of 4 bases from V and 4 bases from J, the junction contained 2 bases not matched to a gene. The CDR3 loop is CASSLDRAYGYTF. The CDR3, as DNA: TGTGCCAGCAGTTTGGACAGGGCCTATGGCTACACCTTC.

The chain joins TRBV3-1 (or the pseudogene TRBV3-2) to TRBJ1-3; weak D call: TRBD1 (5 bases). V was clipped by 0 bases and J by 10 bases, with 16 bases between them. Germline CDR1 and CDR2: LGHDT and YNNKEL (reference sequence). The CDR3 sequence is 15 residues long. This chain's CDR3 is CASSQDGRAIETIYF. DNA for the CDR3: TGTGCCAGCAGCCAAGATGGCAGGGCCATAGAGACCATATATTTT.

The gene calls are TRBV4-2 and TRBJ1-5; possibly TRBD1 for D (6 bases). The length of the CDR3 is 14 residues. V was clipped by 1 base and J by 6 bases, with 10 bases between them. Germline lookup yields CDR1 LGHNA and CDR2 YNFKEQ. The CDR3 DNA sequence: TGTGCCAGCAGCCAAGGGCAGGGGATTCAGCCCCAGCATTTT. Its translation is CASSQGQGIQPQHF.

V is TRBV7-2 and J is TRBJ1-5; 7 bases are shared with TRBD1. The V gene end was trimmed by 1 base and the J gene end by 9 bases; junction bases not matched to a gene: 3. Germline CDR1 SGHTA, CDR2 FQGNSA. This CDR3 has 13 residues. CDR3: CASSLETGRPQHF. CDR3 DNA: TGTGCCAGCAGCTTAGAGACAGGGAGGCCCCAGCATTTT.

This clone was recorded once. The chain carries TRBV7-2 and TRBJ1-6; 8 bases line up with TRBD1. The CDR3 consists of 15 residues. The V segment lost 0 bases and the J segment 7 bases; nucleotides outside the gene matches: 2. Germline V gives CDR1 SGHTA, CDR2 FQGNSA. The CDR3 DNA reads TGTGCCAGCAGCTTAGCCACAGGGGGGAATTCACCCCTCCACTTT. Translating gives CASSLATGGNSPLHF.

Comment on this clone: The identical CDR3 is also encoded by other nucleotide sequences in the sample. This sequence joins TRBV9 and TRBJ1-6; TRBD1 matches 7 bases. Unmatched junction bases numbered 7, after V lost 3 bases and J lost 7 bases. The V gene's germline CDR1 is SGDLS and CDR2 YYNGEE. The CDR3 runs to 15 residues. Here the CDR3 reads CASSATGVENSPLHF. As DNA, the CDR3 is TGTGCCAGCAGCGCCACAGGGGTAGAGAATTCACCCCTCCACTTT.

The V and J genes are TRBV7-6 and TRBJ2-1, with no clear D. V lost 2 bases, J lost 5 bases, and 7 bases lay in between. The germline gives CDR1 SGHVS, CDR2 FNYEAQ. This CDR3 has 13 amino acids. CDR3 loop: CASSLRQDNEQFF. The CDR3 DNA reads as TGTGCCAGCAGCTTAAGGCAGGACAATGAGCAGTTCTTC.